The sequence of this T cell receptor beta chain was determined in a study of T cell repertoires in cytomegalovirus infection. From the reads, TCRdb called clonotypes with MiXCR, one entry per CDR3 protein. The sample carries about 740,000 distinct CDR3 sequences, less than 40% recorded once. The germline V and J ends were trimmed by 0 bases and 2 bases, with 10 bases remaining between them. CDR3 length equals 15 residues. Per germline, CDR1 MGHRA and CDR2 YSYEKL. This sequence originates from a human donor in good health (CMV status not recorded). Some clones in this sample may be carry-over from other donors' samples. The chain uses TRBV4-1 and TRBJ2-5; no reliable D call. Material: PBMCs. CDR3 nucleotide sequence: TGCGCCAGCAGCCAAGAGGACCGTTCACAAGAGACCCAGTACTTC. Translation gives CASSQEDRSQETQYF.